This T cell receptor beta chain was documented in a study of T cell responses to AZD1222 COVID-19 vaccine. The CDR3 sequence is 19 residues long. Germline V CDR1 and CDR2: MGHRA, YSYEKL. V trimming: 0 bases; J trimming: 1 base; junction bases outside the gene matches: 11. Concerning this clone: Its cognate antigen is unknown.

Findings and limits, study-wide: Sampled repertoires all dated from after the peak T cell response. Spike-wide coverage was observed for vaccine-associated CD4 TCRs, with dominant responses at 160-218 and 743-854. Donors were mostly white British, more females; clonal diversity possibly underestimated.

The assay was immunoSEQ multiplex PCR, and TCRdb's table has in-frame clones only and misses some. The sample has approximately 110,000 clones; roughly 84% are singletons. The chain employs TRBV4-1 and TRBJ2-1, with TRBD1 matching over 8 bases. This TCR was sampled from an adult in good health. This material consisted of peripheral blood, taken on day 0 of AZD1222 vaccination. Here the CDR3 DNA reads TGCGCCAGCAGCCAAGACGGCATTGGACAGGGTCGGTCCTACAATGAGCAGTTCTTC. The encoded protein is CASSQDGIGQGRSYNEQFF.